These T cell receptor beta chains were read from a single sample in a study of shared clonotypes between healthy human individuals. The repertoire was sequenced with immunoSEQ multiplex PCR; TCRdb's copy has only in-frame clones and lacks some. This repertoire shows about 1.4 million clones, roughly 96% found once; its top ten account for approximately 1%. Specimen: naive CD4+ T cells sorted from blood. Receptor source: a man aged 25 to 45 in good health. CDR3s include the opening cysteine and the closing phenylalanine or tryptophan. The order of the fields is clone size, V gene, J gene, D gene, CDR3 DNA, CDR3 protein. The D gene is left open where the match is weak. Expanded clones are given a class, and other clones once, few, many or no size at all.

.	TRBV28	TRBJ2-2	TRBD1	TGTGCCAGCAGAGCCCAACAGGGGCGCACCGGGGAGCTGTTTTTT	CASRAQQGRTGELFF
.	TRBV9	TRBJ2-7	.	TGTGCCAGCAGCGTAGAACCCTCCCCGCCCTACGAGCAGTACTTC	CASSVEPSPPYEQYF
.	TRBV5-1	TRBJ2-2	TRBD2	TGCGCCAGCAGCTGGACTAGCGGGACTAACACCGGGGAGCTGTTTTTT	CASSWTSGTNTGELFF
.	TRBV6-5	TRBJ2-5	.	TGTGCCAGCAGCCGGAGGGAGACCCAGTACTTC	CASSRRETQYF
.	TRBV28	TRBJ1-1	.	TGTGCCAGCAGTTTAGGGATGAACACTGAAGCTTTCTTT	CASSLGMNTEAFF
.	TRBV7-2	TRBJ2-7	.	TGTGCCAGCACCCTCTACCGGGTCGGTGGCGAGCAGTACTTC	CASTLYRVGGEQYF
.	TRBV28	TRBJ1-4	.	TGTGCCAGCAGTCCCCTCGGGCGGTTTAATGAAAAACTGTTTTTT	CASSPLGRFNEKLFF
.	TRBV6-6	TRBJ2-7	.	TGTGCCAGCAGACCCCCCAGCGGTCGCTCCTACGAGCAGTACTTC	CASRPPSGRSYEQYF
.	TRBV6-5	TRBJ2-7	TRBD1	TGTGCCAGCAGTTACGTCGGGACAGGGGAGGTCGAGCAGTACTTC	CASSYVGTGEVEQYF
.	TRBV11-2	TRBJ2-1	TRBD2	TGTGCCAGCAGCCCAAAGACTAGCGGGAGGTACAATGAGCAGTTCTTC	CASSPKTSGRYNEQFF
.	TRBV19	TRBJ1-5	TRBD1	TGTGCCAGTCGGGACAGGGGCGCCGCGCGCAATCAGCCCCAGCATTTT	CASRDRGAARNQPQHF
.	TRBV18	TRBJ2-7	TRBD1	TGTGCCAGCTCACCCGGGACAGGTAGTTCCTACGAGCAGTACTTC	CASSPGTGSSYEQYF
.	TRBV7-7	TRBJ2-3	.	TGTGCTAGCAGCCCGGGACGGACCACAGATACGCAGTATTTT	CASSPGRTTDTQYF
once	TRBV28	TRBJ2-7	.	TGTGCCAGCAGTTCGTCAGGGGCTCCCTCCTACGAGCAGTACTTC	CASSSSGAPSYEQYF
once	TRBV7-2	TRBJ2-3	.	TGTGCCAGCAGCCACGGAGGGGCTAGCACAGATACGCAGTATTTT	CASSHGGASTDTQYF
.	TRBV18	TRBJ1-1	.	TGTGCCAGCTCACCGTTGGGACGGAGGAACACTGAAGCTTTCTTT	CASSPLGRRNTEAFF